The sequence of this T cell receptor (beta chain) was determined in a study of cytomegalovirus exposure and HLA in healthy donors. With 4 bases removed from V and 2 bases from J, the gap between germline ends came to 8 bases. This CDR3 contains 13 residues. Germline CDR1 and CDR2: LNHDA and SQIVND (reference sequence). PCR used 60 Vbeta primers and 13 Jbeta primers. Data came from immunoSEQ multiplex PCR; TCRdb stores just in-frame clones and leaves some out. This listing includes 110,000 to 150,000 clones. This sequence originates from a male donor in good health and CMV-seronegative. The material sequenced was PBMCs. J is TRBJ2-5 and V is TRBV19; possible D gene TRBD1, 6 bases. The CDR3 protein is CASSTQGQETQYF. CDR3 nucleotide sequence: TGTGCCAGTAGTACCCAGGGGCAAGAGACCCAGTACTTC.